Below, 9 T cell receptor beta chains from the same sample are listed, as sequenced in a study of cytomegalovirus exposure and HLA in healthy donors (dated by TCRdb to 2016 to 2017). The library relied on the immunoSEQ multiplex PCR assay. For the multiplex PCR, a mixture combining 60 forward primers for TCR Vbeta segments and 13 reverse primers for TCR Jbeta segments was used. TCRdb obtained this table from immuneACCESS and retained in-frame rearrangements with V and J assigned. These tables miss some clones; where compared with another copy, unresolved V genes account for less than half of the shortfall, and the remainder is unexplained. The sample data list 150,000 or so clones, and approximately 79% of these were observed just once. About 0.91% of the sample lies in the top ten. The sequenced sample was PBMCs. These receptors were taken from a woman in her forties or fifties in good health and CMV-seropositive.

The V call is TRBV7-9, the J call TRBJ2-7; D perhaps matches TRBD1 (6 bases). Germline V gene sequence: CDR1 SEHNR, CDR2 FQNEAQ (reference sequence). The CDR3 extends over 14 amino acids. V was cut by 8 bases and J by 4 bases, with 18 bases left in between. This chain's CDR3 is CASARGKGNYEQYF. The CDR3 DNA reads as TGTGCCAGCGCCAGGGGAAAGGGGAATTACGAGCAGTACTTC.

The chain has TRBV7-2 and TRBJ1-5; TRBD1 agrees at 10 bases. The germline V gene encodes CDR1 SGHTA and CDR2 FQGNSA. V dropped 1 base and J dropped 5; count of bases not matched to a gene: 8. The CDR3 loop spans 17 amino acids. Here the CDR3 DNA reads TGTGCCAGCAGCTTAGACTTGGGTGACAGGGGGCATCAGCCCCAGCATTTT. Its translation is CASSLDLGDRGHQPQHF.

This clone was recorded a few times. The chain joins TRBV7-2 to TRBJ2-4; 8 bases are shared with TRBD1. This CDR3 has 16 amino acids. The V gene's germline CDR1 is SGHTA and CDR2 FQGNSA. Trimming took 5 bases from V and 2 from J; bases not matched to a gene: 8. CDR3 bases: TGTGCCAGCAGCCCCCGGACAGGGCTTACCAAAAACATTCAGTACTTC. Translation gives CASSPRTGLTKNIQYF.

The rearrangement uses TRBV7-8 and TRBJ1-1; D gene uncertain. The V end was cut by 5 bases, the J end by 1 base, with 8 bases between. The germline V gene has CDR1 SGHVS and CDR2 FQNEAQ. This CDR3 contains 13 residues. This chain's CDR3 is CASSGGGNTEAFF. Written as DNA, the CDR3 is TGTGCCAGCAGCGGAGGAGGGAACACTGAAGCTTTCTTT.

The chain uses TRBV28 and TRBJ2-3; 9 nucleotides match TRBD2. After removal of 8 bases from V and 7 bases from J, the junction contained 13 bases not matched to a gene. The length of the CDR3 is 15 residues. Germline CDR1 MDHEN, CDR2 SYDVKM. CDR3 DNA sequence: TGTGCCAGCCTCCCGGCGCGGGGGGGCGGGAATACGCAGTATTTT. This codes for CASLPARGGGNTQYF. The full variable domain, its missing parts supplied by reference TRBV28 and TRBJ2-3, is DVKVTQSSRYLVKRTGEKVFLECVQDMDHENMFWYRQDPGLGLRLIYFSYDVKMKEKGDIPEGYSVSREKKERFSLILESASTNQTSMYLCASLPARGGGNTQYFGPGTRLTVL.

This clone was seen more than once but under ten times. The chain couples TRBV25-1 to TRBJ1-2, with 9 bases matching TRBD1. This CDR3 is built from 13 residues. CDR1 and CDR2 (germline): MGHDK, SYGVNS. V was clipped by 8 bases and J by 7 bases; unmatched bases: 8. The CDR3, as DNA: TGTGCCAGCCGCCCCGGGACAGGGACTGGCTACACCTTC. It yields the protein CASRPGTGTGYTF.

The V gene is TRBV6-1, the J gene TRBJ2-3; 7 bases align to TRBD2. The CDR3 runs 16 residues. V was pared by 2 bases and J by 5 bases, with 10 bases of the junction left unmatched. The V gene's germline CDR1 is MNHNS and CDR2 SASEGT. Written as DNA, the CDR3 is TGTGCCAGCAGTGAAATTGGGAGGGCCCGAAGAGATACGCAGTATTTT. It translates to CASSEIGRARRDTQYF.

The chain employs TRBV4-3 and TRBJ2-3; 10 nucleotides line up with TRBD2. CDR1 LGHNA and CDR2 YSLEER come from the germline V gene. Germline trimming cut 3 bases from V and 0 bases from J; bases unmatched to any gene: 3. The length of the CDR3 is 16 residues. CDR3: CASSQTGLASTDTQYF. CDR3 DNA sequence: TGCGCCAGCAGCCAGACGGGACTAGCGAGCACAGATACGCAGTATTTT.

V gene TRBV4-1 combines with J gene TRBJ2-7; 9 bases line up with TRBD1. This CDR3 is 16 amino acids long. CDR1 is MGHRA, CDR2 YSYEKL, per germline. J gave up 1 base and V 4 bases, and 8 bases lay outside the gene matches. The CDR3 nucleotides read TGCGCCAGCAGCCTAGATACGGACAGGGGTTCCTACGAGCAGTACTTC. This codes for CASSLDTDRGSYEQYF.